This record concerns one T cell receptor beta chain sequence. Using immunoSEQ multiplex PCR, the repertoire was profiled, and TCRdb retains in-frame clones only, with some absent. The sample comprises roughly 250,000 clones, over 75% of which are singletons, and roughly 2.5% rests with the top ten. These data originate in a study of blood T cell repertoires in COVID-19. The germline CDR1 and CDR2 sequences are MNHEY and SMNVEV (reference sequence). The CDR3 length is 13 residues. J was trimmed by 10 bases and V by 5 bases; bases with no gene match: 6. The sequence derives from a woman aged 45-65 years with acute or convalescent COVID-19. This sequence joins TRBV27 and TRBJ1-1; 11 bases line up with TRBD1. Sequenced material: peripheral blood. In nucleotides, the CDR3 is TGTGCCAGCAGTCCACGGACAGGGGGCCGAGCTTTCTTT. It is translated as CASSPRTGGRAFF.